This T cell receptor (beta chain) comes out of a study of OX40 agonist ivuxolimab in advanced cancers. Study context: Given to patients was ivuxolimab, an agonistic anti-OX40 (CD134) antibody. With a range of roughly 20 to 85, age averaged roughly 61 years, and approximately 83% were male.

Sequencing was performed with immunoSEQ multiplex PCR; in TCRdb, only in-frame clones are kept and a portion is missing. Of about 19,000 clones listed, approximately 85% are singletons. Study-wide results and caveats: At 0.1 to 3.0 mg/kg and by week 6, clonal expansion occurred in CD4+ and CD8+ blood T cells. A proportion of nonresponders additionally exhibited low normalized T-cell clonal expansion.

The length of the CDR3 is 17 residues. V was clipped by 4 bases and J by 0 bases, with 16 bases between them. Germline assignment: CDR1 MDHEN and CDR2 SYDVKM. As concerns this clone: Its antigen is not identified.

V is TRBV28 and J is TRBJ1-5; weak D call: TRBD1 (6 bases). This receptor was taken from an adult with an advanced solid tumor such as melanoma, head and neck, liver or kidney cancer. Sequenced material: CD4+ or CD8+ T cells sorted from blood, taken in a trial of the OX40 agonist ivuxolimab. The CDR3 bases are TGTGCCAGCAGTTCCGGACAGACGTTTTATAGCAATCAGCCCCAGCATTTT. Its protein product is CASSSGQTFYSNQPQHF.